Listed here is a single TCR beta chain. What it recognizes is unknown. Some clones are missing from TCRdb's copy, which holds only in-frame ones; the method was immunoSEQ multiplex PCR. The profile covers approximately 58,000 clones, with around 80% appearing a single time and approximately 2.8% taken by the ten largest. The entry originates in a study of vaccination effects on CD4 cells after COVID-19. The V and J ends lost 3 bases and 3 bases respectively, with 12 bases between them. Germline V CDR1 and CDR2: SNHLY, FYNNEI. The CDR3 runs to 15 residues. When around 10 days of culture had elapsed, CD4+ T cells were isolated. Among the vaccine recipients, none had a prior SARS-CoV-2 infection, and nucleocapsid antibodies were negative.

The rearrangement joins TRBV2 to TRBJ2-4; D might be TRBD1 (6 bases). The sequence was collected from a human donor who received a COVID-19 vaccine. The sequenced sample was CD4+ T cells from PBMCs cultured without peptide, obtained before COVID-19 vaccination. As DNA, the CDR3 is TGTGCCAGCAGTGAGCAACAAGGGGGCAAAAACATTCAGTACTTC. This gives the protein CASSEQQGGKNIQYF.